The T cell receptor beta chain under discussion was sequenced for a study of T cell changes during pregnancy in multiple sclerosis. This clone is a singleton in its sample. The germline gives CDR1 SGHTA, CDR2 FQGNSA. Trimming left V 5 bases short and J 5 bases short, with 15 bases between. This CDR3 has 14 residues. Repertoires were generated with immunoSEQ multiplex PCR, while TCRdb's copy carries only in-frame clones and drops some. The table records around 65,000 clones, roughly 86% of them present only once. The chain recombines TRBV7-2 with TRBJ1-1; D not resolved. This specimen was peripheral blood, taken in the first trimester of pregnancy. The clonotype originates from a female donor with multiple sclerosis, enrolled in a pregnancy study. CDR3 residues: CASSPGPLDTEAFF. Written as DNA, the CDR3 is TGTGCCAGCAGCCCTGGGCCTCTGGATACTGAAGCTTTCTTT.